This T cell receptor (beta chain) was identified during a study of T cell responses to AZD1222 COVID-19 vaccine. Study background: Whether given at about 4 or about 12 weeks, second doses were pooled.

The protocol was immunoSEQ multiplex PCR, while the TCRdb copy is restricted to in-frame clones and leaves out a portion. The sample holds some 120,000 clones, 88% seen once. Germline V lookup: CDR1 MGHRA, CDR2 YSYEKL. This CDR3 region has 17 residues. Trimming stripped 1 base from V and 7 bases from J, with 20 bases between. This clone was picked up one time. The receptor's source is an adult in good health. The chain carries TRBV4-1 and TRBJ2-1; tentative D call: TRBD2 (6 bases). Material: peripheral blood, obtained on day 0 of AZD1222 vaccination. The CDR3 sequence: CASSQGPSGELQNEQFF. CDR3 DNA sequence: TGCGCCAGCAGCCAAGGGCCGTCGGGGGAACTTCAGAATGAGCAGTTCTTC.